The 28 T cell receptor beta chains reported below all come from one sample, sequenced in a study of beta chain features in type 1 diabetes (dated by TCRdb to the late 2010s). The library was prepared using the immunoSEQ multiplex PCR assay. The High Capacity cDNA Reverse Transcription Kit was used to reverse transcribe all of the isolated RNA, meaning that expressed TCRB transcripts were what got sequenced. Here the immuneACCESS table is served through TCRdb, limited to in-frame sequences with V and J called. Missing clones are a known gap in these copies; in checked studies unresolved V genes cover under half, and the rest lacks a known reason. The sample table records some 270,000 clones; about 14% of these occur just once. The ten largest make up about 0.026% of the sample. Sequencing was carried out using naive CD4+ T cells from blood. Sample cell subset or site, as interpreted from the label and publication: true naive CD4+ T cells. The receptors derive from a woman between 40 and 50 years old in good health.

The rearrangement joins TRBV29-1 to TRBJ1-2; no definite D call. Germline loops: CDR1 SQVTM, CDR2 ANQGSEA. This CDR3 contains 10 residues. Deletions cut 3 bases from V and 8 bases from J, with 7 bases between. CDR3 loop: CSVDQNGYTF. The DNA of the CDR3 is TGCAGCGTTGACCAGAACGGCTACACCTTC.

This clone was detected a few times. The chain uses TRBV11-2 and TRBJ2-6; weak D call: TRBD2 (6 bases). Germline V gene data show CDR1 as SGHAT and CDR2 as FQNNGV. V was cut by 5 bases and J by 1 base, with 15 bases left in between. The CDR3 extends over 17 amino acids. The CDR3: CASSLRGSISGANVLTF. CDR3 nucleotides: TGTGCCAGCAGCCTCCGGGGGTCCATATCTGGGGCCAACGTCCTGACTTTC. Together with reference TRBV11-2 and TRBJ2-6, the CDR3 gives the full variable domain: EAGVAQSPRYKIIEKRQSVAFWCNPISGHATLYWYQQILGQGPKLLIQFQNNGVVDDSQLPKDRFSAERLKGVDSTLKIQPAKLEDSAVYLCASSLRGSISGANVLTFGAGSRLTVL.

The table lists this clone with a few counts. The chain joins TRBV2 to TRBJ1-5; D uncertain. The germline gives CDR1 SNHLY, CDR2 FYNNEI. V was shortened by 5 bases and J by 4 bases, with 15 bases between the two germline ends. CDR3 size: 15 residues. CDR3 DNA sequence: TGTGCCAGCAGTAATTACCGGGTCCCTAATCAGCCCCAGCATTTT. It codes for CASSNYRVPNQPQHF.

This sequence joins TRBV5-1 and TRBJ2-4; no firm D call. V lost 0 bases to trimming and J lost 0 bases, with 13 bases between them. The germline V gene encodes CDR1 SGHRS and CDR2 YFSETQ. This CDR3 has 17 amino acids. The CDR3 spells CASSLGQLGLAKNIQYF. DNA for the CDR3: TGCGCCAGCAGCTTGGGGCAGCTAGGATTAGCCAAAAACATTCAGTACTTC.

CDR3 coding DNA: TGTGCCAGCAGCTTCTTTGGCCAGGGCCTCCACGAGCAGTACTTC. Encoded protein: CASSFFGQGLHEQYF. The rearrangement links TRBV7-9 to TRBJ2-7, with a weak D call TRBD1 (5 bases). Between the trimmed V and J ends, which lost 3 bases and 5 bases, there was a span of 17 bases. CDR3 length: 15 amino acids. Germline assignment: CDR1 SEHNR and CDR2 FQNEAQ (reference sequence).

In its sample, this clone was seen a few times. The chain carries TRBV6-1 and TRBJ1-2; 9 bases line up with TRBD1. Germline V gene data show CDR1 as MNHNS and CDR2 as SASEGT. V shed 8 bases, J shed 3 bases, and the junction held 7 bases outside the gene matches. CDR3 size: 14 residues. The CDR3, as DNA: TGTGCCAGCGACAACCGGGACAGGGACTATGGCTACACCTTC. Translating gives CASDNRDRDYGYTF.

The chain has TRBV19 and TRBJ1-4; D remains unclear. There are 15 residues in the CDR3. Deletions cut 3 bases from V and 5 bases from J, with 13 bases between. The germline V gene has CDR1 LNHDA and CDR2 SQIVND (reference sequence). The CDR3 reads CASSIGPGGNEKLFF. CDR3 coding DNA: TGTGCCAGTAGTATTGGACCGGGCGGGAATGAAAAACTGTTTTTT.

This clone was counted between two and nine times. The CDR3 loop is CASSYSGASSTTEAFF. The CDR3 DNA reads TGTGCCAGCAGTTACTCTGGGGCCTCCTCGACAACTGAAGCTTTCTTT. The J gene is TRBJ1-1, the V gene TRBV6-5; a weak D match, TRBD1 (5 bases). Germline assignment: CDR1 MNHEY and CDR2 SVGAGI. The CDR3 spans 16 residues. Trimming took 0 bases from V and 5 from J, leaving 16 bases between them.

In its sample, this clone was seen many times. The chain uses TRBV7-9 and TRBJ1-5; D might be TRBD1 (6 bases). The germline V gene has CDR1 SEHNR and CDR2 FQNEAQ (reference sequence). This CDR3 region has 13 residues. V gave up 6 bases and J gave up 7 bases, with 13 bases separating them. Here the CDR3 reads CASRPGAGQPQHF. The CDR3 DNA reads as TGTGCCAGCAGACCAGGGGCCGGCCAGCCCCAGCATTTT.

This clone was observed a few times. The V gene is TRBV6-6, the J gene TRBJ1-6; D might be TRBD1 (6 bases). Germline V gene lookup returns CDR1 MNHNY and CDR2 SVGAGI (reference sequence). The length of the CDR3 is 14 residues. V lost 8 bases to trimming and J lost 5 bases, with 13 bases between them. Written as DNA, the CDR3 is TGTGCCAGCCGGCCGACAGGAGATAATTCACCCCTCCACTTT. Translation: CASRPTGDNSPLHF.

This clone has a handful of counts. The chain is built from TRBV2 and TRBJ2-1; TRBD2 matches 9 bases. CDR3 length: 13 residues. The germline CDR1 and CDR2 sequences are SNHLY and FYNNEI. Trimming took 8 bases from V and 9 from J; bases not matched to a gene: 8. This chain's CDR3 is CASVLGLASEQFF. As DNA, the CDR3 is TGTGCCAGCGTGCTGGGACTAGCCAGTGAGCAGTTCTTC.

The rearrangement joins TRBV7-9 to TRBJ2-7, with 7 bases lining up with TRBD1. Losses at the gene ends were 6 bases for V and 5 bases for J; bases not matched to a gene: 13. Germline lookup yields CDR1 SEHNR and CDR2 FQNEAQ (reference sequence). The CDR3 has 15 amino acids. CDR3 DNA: TGTGCCAGCAGGAAACAGGGGAGTAGGGTTAACGAGCAGTACTTC. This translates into CASRKQGSRVNEQYF.

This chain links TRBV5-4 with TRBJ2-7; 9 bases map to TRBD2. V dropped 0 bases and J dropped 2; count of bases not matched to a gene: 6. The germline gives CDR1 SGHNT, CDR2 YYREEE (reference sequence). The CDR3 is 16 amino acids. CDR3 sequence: CASSLGRGGGTYEQYF. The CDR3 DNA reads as TGTGCCAGCAGCTTGGGGCGGGGGGGTGGCACCTACGAGCAGTACTTC.

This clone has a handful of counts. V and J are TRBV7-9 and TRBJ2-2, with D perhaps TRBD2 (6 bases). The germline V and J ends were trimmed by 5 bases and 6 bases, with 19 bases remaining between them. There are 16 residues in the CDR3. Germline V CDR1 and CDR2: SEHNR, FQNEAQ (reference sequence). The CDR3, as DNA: TGTGCCAGCAGCCCCCGCGGGAACAGTGTGTCCGGGGAGCTGTTTTTT. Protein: CASSPRGNSVSGELFF.

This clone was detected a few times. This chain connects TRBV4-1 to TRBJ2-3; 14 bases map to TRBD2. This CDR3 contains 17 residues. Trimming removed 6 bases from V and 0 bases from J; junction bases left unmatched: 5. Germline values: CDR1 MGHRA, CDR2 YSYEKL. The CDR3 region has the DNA TGCGCCAGCAGACCCGGGACTAGCGGGGGAAGCACAGATACGCAGTATTTT. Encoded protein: CASRPGTSGGSTDTQYF.

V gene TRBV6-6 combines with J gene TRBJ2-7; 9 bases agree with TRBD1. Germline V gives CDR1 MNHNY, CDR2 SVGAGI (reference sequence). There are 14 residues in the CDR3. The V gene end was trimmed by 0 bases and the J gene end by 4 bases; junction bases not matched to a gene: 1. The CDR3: CASSYSDRGYEQYF. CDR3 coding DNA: TGTGCCAGCAGTTACTCGGACAGGGGTTACGAGCAGTACTTC.

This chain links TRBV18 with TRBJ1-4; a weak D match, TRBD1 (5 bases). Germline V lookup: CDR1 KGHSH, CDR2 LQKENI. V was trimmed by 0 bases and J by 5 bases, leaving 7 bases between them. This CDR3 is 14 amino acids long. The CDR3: CASSPPSGNEKLFF. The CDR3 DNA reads TGTGCCAGCTCACCACCTTCAGGGAATGAAAAACTGTTTTTT.

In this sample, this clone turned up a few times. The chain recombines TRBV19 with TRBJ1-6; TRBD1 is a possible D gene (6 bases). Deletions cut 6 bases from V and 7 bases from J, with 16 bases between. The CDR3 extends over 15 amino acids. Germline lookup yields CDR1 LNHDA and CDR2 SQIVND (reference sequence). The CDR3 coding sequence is TGTGCCAGTAGCCTCCTTCAGGGGCCAAATTCACCCCTCCACTTT. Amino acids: CASSLLQGPNSPLHF. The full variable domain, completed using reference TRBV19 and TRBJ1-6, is DGGITQSPKYLFRKEGQNVTLSCEQNLNHDAMYWYRQDPGQGLRLIYYSQIVNDFQKGDIAEGYSVSREKKESFPLTVTSAQKNPTAFYLCASSLLQGPNSPLHFGNGTRLTVT.

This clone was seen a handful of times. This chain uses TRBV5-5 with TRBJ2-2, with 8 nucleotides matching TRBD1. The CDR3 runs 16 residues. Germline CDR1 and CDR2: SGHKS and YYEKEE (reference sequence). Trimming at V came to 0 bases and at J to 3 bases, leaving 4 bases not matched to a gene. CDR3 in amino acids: CASSLAGQGYTGELFF. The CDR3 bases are TGTGCCAGCAGCTTGGCCGGACAGGGTTACACCGGGGAGCTGTTTTTT.

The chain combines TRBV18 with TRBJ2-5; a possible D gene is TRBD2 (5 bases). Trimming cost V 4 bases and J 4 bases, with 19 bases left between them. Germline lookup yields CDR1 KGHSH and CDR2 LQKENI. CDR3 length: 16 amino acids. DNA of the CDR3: TGTGCCAGCTCACTAGGACTGTCCTCGACGGGAGAGACCCAGTACTTC. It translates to CASSLGLSSTGETQYF.

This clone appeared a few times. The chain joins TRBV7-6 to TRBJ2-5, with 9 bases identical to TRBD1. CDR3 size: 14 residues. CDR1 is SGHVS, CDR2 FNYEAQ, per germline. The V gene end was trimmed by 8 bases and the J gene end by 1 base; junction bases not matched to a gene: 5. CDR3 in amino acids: CASGTGLRQETQYF. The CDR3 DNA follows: TGTGCCAGCGGGACAGGGCTCCGCCAAGAGACCCAGTACTTC.

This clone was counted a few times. The CDR3 reads CASSIGGQAHQPQHF. Written as DNA, the CDR3 is TGTGCCAGTAGTATAGGGGGGCAGGCCCATCAGCCCCAGCATTTT. The J gene is TRBJ1-5, the V gene TRBV19, with D perhaps TRBD1 (6 bases). There are 15 residues in the CDR3. V gave up 1 base and J gave up 5 bases, with 12 bases separating them. The germline V gene encodes CDR1 LNHDA and CDR2 SQIVND (reference sequence).

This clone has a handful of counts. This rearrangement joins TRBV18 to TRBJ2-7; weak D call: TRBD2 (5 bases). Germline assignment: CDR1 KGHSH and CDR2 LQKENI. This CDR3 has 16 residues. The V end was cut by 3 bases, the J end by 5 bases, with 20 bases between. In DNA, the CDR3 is TGTGCCAGCTCACCTTCCGGGCCTACCTCGGGAAACGAGCAGTACTTC. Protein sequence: CASSPSGPTSGNEQYF.

Here the CDR3 reads CASSFGQGRNQPQHF. The DNA for the CDR3 is TGTGCCAGCAGTTTTGGACAGGGACGCAATCAGCCCCAGCATTTT. The rearrangement uses TRBV28 and TRBJ1-5; 8 bases match TRBD1. J lost 2 bases, V lost 3 bases, and 3 bases had no gene match. The CDR3 is 15 residues long. The germline CDR1 and CDR2 sequences are MDHEN and SYDVKM.

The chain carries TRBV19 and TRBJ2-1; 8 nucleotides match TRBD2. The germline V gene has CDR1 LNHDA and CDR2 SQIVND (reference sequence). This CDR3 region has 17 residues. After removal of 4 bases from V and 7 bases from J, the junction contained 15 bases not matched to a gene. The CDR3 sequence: CASSSPPRAGVFNEQFF. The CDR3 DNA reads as TGTGCCAGTAGTAGCCCCCCCAGAGCGGGGGTGTTTAATGAGCAGTTCTTC.

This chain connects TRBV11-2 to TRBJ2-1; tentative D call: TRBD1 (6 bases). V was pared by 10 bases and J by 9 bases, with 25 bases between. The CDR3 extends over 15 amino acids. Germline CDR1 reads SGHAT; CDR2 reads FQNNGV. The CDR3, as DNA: TGTGCCACCCCCAGGCCACAGGGAAAAGTGGGTGAGCAGTTCTTC. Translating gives CATPRPQGKVGEQFF.

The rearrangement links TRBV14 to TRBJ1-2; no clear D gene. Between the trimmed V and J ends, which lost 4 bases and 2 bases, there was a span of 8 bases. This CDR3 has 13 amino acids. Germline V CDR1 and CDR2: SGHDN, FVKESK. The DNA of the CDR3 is TGTGCCAGCAGCCCCAACACAAACTATGGCTACACCTTC. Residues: CASSPNTNYGYTF.

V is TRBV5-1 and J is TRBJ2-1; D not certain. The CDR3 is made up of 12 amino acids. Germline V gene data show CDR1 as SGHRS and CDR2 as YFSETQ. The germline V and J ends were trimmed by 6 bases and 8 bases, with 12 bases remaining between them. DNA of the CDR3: TGCGCCAGCACCGAAAACTTGGATGAGCAGTTCTTC. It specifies CASTENLDEQFF. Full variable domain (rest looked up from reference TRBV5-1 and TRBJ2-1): KAGVTQTPRYLIKTRGQQVTLSCSPISGHRSVSWYQQTPGQGLQFLFEYFSETQRNKGNFPGRFSGRQFSNSRSEMNVSTLELGDSALYLCASTENLDEQFFGPGTRLTVL.